Presented here are 21 T cell receptor beta chains from one specimen sequenced in a study of human T cells and chemical hapten exposure (dated by TCRdb to the early 2020s). The library was made by RACE. Reads for this sample came from a NextSeq 500. Using fastp trimming at Q25 and MiXCR clonotype assembly, TCRdb reanalyzed the public sequencing data and kept in-frame beta chains. Each entry merges the rows of one CDR3 protein and shows their most common DNA and genes. For this sample there are some 400,000 distinct CDR3 sequences; 4% to 5.5% appear just once. The top ten hold about 2.2% of the sample. The intended sense of this specimen's time point label: patch test 1, 2 weeks after DPC sensitization. The sample's treatment or condition label, in plain terms: therapeutic diphenylcyclopropenone sensitization with weekly scalp DPC. This sample comprised whole blood, obtained in connection with sensitization to the hapten diphenylcyclopropenone (DPC). The receptors were sampled from a woman aged 45-60 years with alopecia areata. Some clones in this sample may be carry-over from other donors' samples.

This clonotype was seen ten or more times. The chain recombines TRBV20-1 with TRBJ2-7; D perhaps matches TRBD2 (5 bases). V lost 2 bases, J lost 4 bases, and 18 bases lay in between. In germline, CDR1 is DFQATT, CDR2 SNEGSKA (reference sequence). CDR3 size: 15 residues. The CDR3 sequence is CSARSPSGVYYEQYF. Here the CDR3 DNA reads TGCAGTGCTAGATCCCCCAGCGGTGTGTATTACGAGCAGTACTTC.

In this sample, this clonotype turned up a few times. The chain employs TRBV7-8 and TRBJ2-3, with TRBD2 matching over 9 bases. This CDR3 spans 16 amino acids. From germline, CDR1 is SGHVS and CDR2 FQNEAQ. With 1 base clipped from V and 4 bases from J, the junction kept 6 bases outside the gene matches. Written as DNA, the CDR3 is TGTGCCAGCAGCTTAGTTAGCGGGAGTGGATCAGATACGCAGTATTTT. Protein sequence: CASSLVSGSGSDTQYF.

This clonotype was seen repeatedly, ten times or more. The chain combines TRBV2 with TRBJ1-2, with unresolved D. Looked up from germline, CDR1 is SNHLY and CDR2 is FYNNEI. The CDR3 has 11 amino acids. The V end lost 1 base, the J end lost 7 bases, and 4 bases lay between the germline ends. CDR3 sequence: CASSEGFGYTF. The CDR3 nucleotides are TGTGCCAGCAGTGAAGGGTTTGGCTACACCTTC.

This clonotype was counted between two and nine times. The gene calls are TRBV5-1 and TRBJ2-5; TRBD1 matches at 8 bases. The length of the CDR3 is 13 residues. Germline trimming cut 4 bases from V and 7 bases from J; bases unmatched to any gene: 6. Germline CDR1 is SGHRS and CDR2 is YFSETQ. The CDR3 sequence: CASSPSGGATQYF. The CDR3 DNA is TGCGCCAGCAGCCCCTCAGGGGGCGCGACCCAGTACTTC. Looking up the rest from reference TRBV5-1 and TRBJ2-5 gives the full variable domain: KAGVTQTPRYLIKTRGQQVTLSCSPISGHRSVSWYQQTPGQGLQFLFEYFSETQRNKGNFPGRFSGRQFSNSRSEMNVSTLELGDSALYLCASSPSGGATQYFGPGTRLLVL.

In its sample, this clonotype was seen many times. V and J are TRBV24-1 and TRBJ2-1, with TRBD2 matching 10 bases. The J segment lost 1 base and the V segment lost 3 bases, leaving 5 bases of the junction unmatched. This CDR3 has 17 amino acids. Per the germline V gene, CDR1 is KGHDR and CDR2 is SFDVKD. Here the CDR3 DNA reads TGTGCCACCAGTGATCTGGAGCGGGAGGGGTCCTACAATGAGCAGTTCTTC. Translating it yields CATSDLEREGSYNEQFF.

The chain has TRBV2 and TRBJ1-5, with D possibly TRBD1 on 6 matching bases. Looked up from germline, CDR1 is SNHLY and CDR2 is FYNNEI. Trimming cost V 4 bases and J 3 bases, with 13 bases left between them. This CDR3 has 15 amino acids. The DNA for the CDR3 is TGTGCCAGCAGTGCTCAGGGGTCGGACAATCAGCCCCAGCATTTT. This gives the protein CASSAQGSDNQPQHF.

Ten or more counts support this clonotype. The genes are TRBV7-2 and TRBJ2-5; possibly TRBD1 or TRBD2 for D (5 bases each). The CDR3 covers 15 residues. The V gene lost 1 base and the J gene lost 1 base, with 10 bases spanning the gap. From germline, CDR1 is SGHTA and CDR2 FQGNSA. The DNA of the CDR3 is TGTGCCAGCAGCTTAGGGGGCGGAGGCCAAGAGACCCAGTACTTC. This translates into CASSLGGGGQETQYF.

This clonotype was observed a few times. This chain joins TRBV18 and TRBJ1-4; D may be TRBD1 (6 bases). Trimming took 6 bases from V and 5 from J, leaving 13 bases between them. CDR1 and CDR2 from the germline V gene are KGHSH and LQKENI. The CDR3 contains 14 residues. The CDR3 spells CASSPGTQNEKLFF. The DNA for the CDR3 is TGTGCCAGCTCCCCCGGGACACAGAATGAAAAACTGTTTTTT.

This clonotype has at least ten counts. This chain connects TRBV12-3 or TRBV12-4 to TRBJ1-5; possible D gene TRBD1, 5 bases. V lost 7 bases and J 2 bases, leaving 9 bases between the germline ends. The CDR3 has 13 residues. The CDR3 protein is CASMRGGNQPQHF. In DNA form, the CDR3 reads TGTGCCAGCATGCGGGGGGGCAATCAGCCCCAGCATTTT.

This clonotype was seen ten or more times. The gene calls are TRBV5-1 and TRBJ2-4; D is uncertain. The CDR3 is 12 residues long. V was trimmed by 4 bases and J by 9 bases, leaving 11 bases between them. Germline V CDR1 and CDR2: SGHRS, YFSETQ. The CDR3 protein is CASSPDNGIQYF. CDR3 DNA: TGCGCCAGCAGCCCGGATAATGGCATTCAGTACTTC.

In this sample, this clonotype turned up a few times. The rearrangement links TRBV5-5 to TRBJ2-1; 9 bases align to TRBD2. With 4 bases clipped from V and 4 bases from J, the junction kept 9 bases outside the gene matches. The CDR3 extends over 16 amino acids. Germline loops: CDR1 SGHKS, CDR2 YYEKEE (reference sequence). The CDR3: CASSRLGSGGYNEQFF. CDR3 bases: TGTGCCAGCAGCCGATTAGGTAGCGGGGGATACAATGAGCAGTTCTTC. Using reference TRBV5-5 and TRBJ2-1 for the parts outside the CDR3, the full variable domain is DAGVTQSPTHLIKTRGQQVTLRCSPISGHKSVSWYQQVLGQGPQFIFQYYEKEERGRGNFPDRFSARQFPNYSSELNVNALLLGDSALYLCASSRLGSGGYNEQFFGPGTRLTVL.

This clonotype was seen ten or more times. The V and J genes are TRBV6-6 and TRBJ1-1; no firm D call. This CDR3 region has 13 residues. Looked up from germline, CDR1 is MNHNY and CDR2 is SVGAGI (reference sequence). Between the trimmed V and J ends, which lost 8 bases and 2 bases, there was a span of 12 bases. This CDR3 is CASPSSLNTEAFF. CDR3 nucleotides: TGTGCCAGCCCTTCGTCATTAAACACTGAAGCTTTCTTT.

In this sample, this clonotype turned up many times. The chain joins TRBV6-5 to TRBJ2-7, with 7 bases lining up with TRBD1. With 4 bases clipped from V and 6 bases from J, the junction kept 12 bases outside the gene matches. Germline CDR1 and CDR2: MNHEY and SVGAGI. CDR3 size: 15 residues. The CDR3 is CASSSLTGVSLEQYF. The CDR3 coding sequence is TGTGCCAGCAGTTCTTTAACAGGGGTTTCTCTCGAGCAGTACTTC.

This clonotype turned up a few times. The chain carries TRBV9 and TRBJ1-1, with D unresolved. V dropped 0 bases and J dropped 0 bases, with 9 bases sitting between them. The germline V gene has CDR1 SGDLS and CDR2 YYNGEE. This CDR3 is 15 amino acids long. The CDR3 coding sequence is TGTGCCAGCAGCGTAGGGGCTTCAGTGAACACTGAAGCTTTCTTT. Its translation: CASSVGASVNTEAFF.

This clonotype was found many times. V usage is TRBV28 and J usage is TRBJ2-1; 8 bases line up with TRBD2. The CDR3 has 13 amino acids. With V trimmed by 5 bases and J by 9 bases, 6 bases remained unmatched. Germline CDR1 is MDHEN and CDR2 is SYDVKM. The CDR3 DNA is TGTGCCAGCAGTGAGGGACTAGTCACTGAGCAGTTCTTC. Translated: CASSEGLVTEQFF.

The CDR3 region is CASSSPGQSTDTQYF. CDR3 nucleotides: TGCGCCAGCAGCTCGCCGGGACAGAGCACAGATACGCAGTATTTT. The chain couples TRBV4-1 to TRBJ2-3; 7 bases align to TRBD1. Germline V lookup: CDR1 MGHRA, CDR2 YSYEKL. With 5 bases clipped from V and 0 bases from J, the junction kept 5 bases outside the gene matches. The CDR3 spans 15 residues.

In this sample, this clonotype turned up many times. The CDR3 nucleotides read TGCAGTGCTAGAGATCCCCCAGATACGCAGTATTTT. Translated: CSARDPPDTQYF. The V and J genes are TRBV20-1 and TRBJ2-3; no clear D. This CDR3 has 12 residues. With 0 bases removed from V and 4 bases from J, the gap between germline ends came to 5 bases. The germline V gene encodes CDR1 DFQATT and CDR2 SNEGSKA (reference sequence).

This clonotype was seen many times. The rearrangement uses TRBV12-3 or TRBV12-4 and TRBJ1-2; D is perhaps TRBD1 (5 bases). The ends were cut back, 5 bases at V and 6 bases at J, with 19 bases in the middle. This CDR3 contains 15 residues. The CDR3 DNA is TGTGCCAGCAGTCCTCAGGGAGGGCTTTTGAATGGCTACACCTTC. Translated, it gives CASSPQGGLLNGYTF.

The chain couples TRBV29-1 to TRBJ1-2, with TRBD1 matching 7 bases. Germline assignment: CDR1 SQVTM and CDR2 ANQGSEA. V was clipped by 5 bases and J by 0 bases; unmatched bases: 18. The CDR3 consists of 18 residues. The CDR3 DNA follows: TGCAGCGTTCAAGGCCTCCGGGACAGTGTCGCCACTAACTATGGCTACACCTTC. This translates into CSVQGLRDSVATNYGYTF.

This clonotype was found a few times. This sequence joins TRBV6-5 and TRBJ1-5; D is unclear. In germline, CDR1 is MNHEY, CDR2 SVGAGI. Trimming cost V 6 bases and J 0 bases, with 12 bases left between them. The CDR3 totals 15 residues. CDR3 sequence: CASSPGQNSNQPQHF. CDR3 DNA: TGTGCCAGCAGCCCCGGCCAGAATAGCAATCAGCCCCAGCATTTT.

The table lists this clonotype with many counts. The junction does not match germline at one end; this may be a read error. J is TRBJ2-7 and V is TRBV28; 10 bases map to TRBD2. In germline, CDR1 is MDHEN, CDR2 SYDVKM. The CDR3 extends over 15 amino acids. Written as DNA, the CDR3 is TGTGCCAGCAGTCCGGGACTAGCGTCCTCCTATGAGCAGTACTTC. Translation: CASSPGLASSYEQYF.